What follows are 18 T cell receptor beta chains derived from one specimen sequenced in a study of identical twins. MiXCR, applied by TCRdb to the 5' RACE reads, yields one record per CDR3 protein. The data show approximately 230,000 distinct CDR3 sequences, approximately 5.9% seen once. Another study also made use of these data, one on T cells expressing NK-cell markers.

Sequencing input: CD8+ T cells sorted from blood. All receptors derive from a woman between 18 and 29 years old in good health.

This chain connects TRBV9 to TRBJ2-3; the match to TRBD2 covers 12 bases. Germline CDR1 SGDLS, CDR2 YYNGEE. V lost 3 bases to trimming and J lost 2 bases; unmatched junction nucleotides: 4. The CDR3 covers 16 residues. The CDR3 region has the DNA TGTGCCAGCAGCGCCGGACTAGCGGGGTTCACAGATACGCAGTATTTT. It yields the protein CASSAGLAGFTDTQYF.

This clonotype was observed many times. This rearrangement joins TRBV4-3 to TRBJ1-5; no firm D call. The CDR3 runs 15 residues. V dropped 3 bases and J dropped 4 bases, with 13 bases sitting between them. CDR1 is LGHNA, CDR2 YSLEER, per germline. The CDR3 DNA follows: TGCGCCAGCAGCCAGGCACATGGGAGTAATCAGCCCCAGCATTTT. This gives the protein CASSQAHGSNQPQHF.

In this sample, this clonotype turned up many times. This chain uses TRBV9 with TRBJ2-1; 12 nucleotides match TRBD2. V gave up 4 bases and J gave up 9 bases; unmatched junction bases: 11. From germline, CDR1 is SGDLS and CDR2 YYNGEE. This CDR3 has 16 residues. The CDR3 nucleotides are TGTGCCAGCAGCCTCCCCCTAGCGGGGGGGCCCACTGAGCAGTTCTTC. Translating it yields CASSLPLAGGPTEQFF.

This clonotype was detected only a few times. V gene TRBV11-3 combines with J gene TRBJ2-7; 8 bases agree with TRBD2. Trimming cost V 3 bases and J 3 bases; bases outside gene matches: 7. Looked up from germline, CDR1 is SGHNT and CDR2 is YENEEA. The length of the CDR3 is 15 residues. The CDR3 coding sequence is TGTGCCAGCAGCTTTCTAAGCGGGGGATACTACGAGCAGTACTTC. It encodes CASSFLSGGYYEQYF.

Ten or more counts support this clonotype. V and J are TRBV29-1 and TRBJ2-7; D call uncertain. The germline V and J ends were trimmed by 4 bases and 3 bases, with 13 bases remaining between them. This CDR3 is 13 amino acids long. Germline-derived CDR1 and CDR2 are SQVTM and ANQGSEA. The CDR3 DNA follows: TGCAGCGTTGGATCTGGTATAATCTACGAGCAGTACTTC. It specifies CSVGSGIIYEQYF.

The V call is TRBV20-1, the J call TRBJ1-1; 8 bases agree with TRBD1. V dropped 5 bases and J dropped 1; count of bases not matched to a gene: 0. Germline assignment: CDR1 DFQATT and CDR2 SNEGSKA (reference sequence). The CDR3 extends over 12 amino acids. Here the CDR3 reads CSAGTGNTEAFF. The CDR3, as DNA: TGCAGTGCTGGGACAGGGAACACTGAAGCTTTCTTT.

This clonotype was recorded a few times. This chain joins TRBV5-4 and TRBJ2-2; TRBD2 agrees at 14 bases. The CDR3 is 16 residues long. Germline CDR1 is SGHNT and CDR2 is YYREEE (reference sequence). With 4 bases clipped from V and 7 bases from J, the junction kept 6 bases outside the gene matches. CDR3 loop: CASSRLAGGPGGELFF. In nucleotides, the CDR3 is TGTGCCAGCAGCCGACTAGCGGGAGGGCCCGGCGGGGAGCTGTTTTTT.

This rearrangement joins TRBV7-9 to TRBJ1-1; D remains ambiguous. V gave up 5 bases and J gave up 1 base, with 11 bases separating them. Germline V gene sequence: CDR1 SEHNR, CDR2 FQNEAQ (reference sequence). This CDR3 comprises 14 residues. The CDR3 nucleotides are TGTGCCAGCAGCCCTGGCACCCCGAACACTGAAGCTTTCTTT. As protein: CASSPGTPNTEAFF.

This clonotype was counted many times. The DNA of the CDR3 is TGTGCCACCGGAGCGGGGACAGTCTACGAGCAGTACTTC. It translates to CATGAGTVYEQYF. V usage is TRBV24-1 and J usage is TRBJ2-7; the D call may be TRBD1 or TRBD2 (7 bases each). V shed 9 bases and J shed 3 bases, with 14 bases lying between them. Germline V gene lookup returns CDR1 KGHDR and CDR2 SFDVKD. This CDR3 has 13 amino acids.

This clonotype was counted between two and nine times. The chain carries TRBV12-3 or TRBV12-4 and TRBJ2-7; 7 nucleotides agree with TRBD1. The CDR3 sequence is 15 residues long. V lost 6 bases to trimming and J lost 2 bases; unmatched junction nucleotides: 10. The CDR3 nucleotides read TGTGCCAGCAGCCCCAACAGGGGATTAACCTACGAGCAGTACTTC. Its translation: CASSPNRGLTYEQYF.

This clonotype was observed a handful of times. This chain links TRBV7-9 with TRBJ1-1; D gene ambiguous. This CDR3 is 13 amino acids long. Trimming took 4 bases from V and 1 from J, leaving 7 bases between them. Germline values: CDR1 SEHNR, CDR2 FQNEAQ (reference sequence). The CDR3 DNA reads as TGTGCCAGCAGCTCCCTGAGGAACACTGAAGCTTTCTTT. This translates into CASSSLRNTEAFF.

This clonotype was detected only a few times. The chain links TRBV4-3 to TRBJ1-2, with 8 bases matching TRBD1. The ends lost 4 bases at V and 8 bases at J; junction bases unmatched: 12. The CDR3 has 15 residues. Germline assignment: CDR1 LGHNA and CDR2 YSLEER. The CDR3 spells CASSLSAGGDRGYTF. For the CDR3, the DNA is TGCGCCAGCAGCCTCTCGGCAGGGGGCGATCGGGGCTACACCTTC.

There are many counts of this clonotype. V gene TRBV7-6 combines with J gene TRBJ2-7; 14 nucleotides agree with TRBD2. In germline, CDR1 is SGHVS, CDR2 FNYEAQ. After removal of 5 bases from V and 2 bases from J, the junction contained 2 bases not matched to a gene. There are 15 residues in the CDR3. CDR3 in DNA: TGTGCCAGCAGCCCGGGACTAGCGGGAGCCTACGAGCAGTACTTC. This codes for CASSPGLAGAYEQYF.

This clonotype was recorded many times. The V gene is TRBV29-1, the J gene TRBJ2-2; a weak D match, TRBD2 (5 bases). CDR1 and CDR2 from the germline V gene are SQVTM and ANQGSEA. The CDR3 consists of 13 residues. V lost 7 bases to trimming and J lost 1 base, with 10 bases between them. The CDR3 protein is CSATSVNTGELFF. The CDR3 region has the DNA TGCAGCGCCACTAGTGTGAACACCGGGGAGCTGTTTTTT.

The chain uses TRBV7-9 and TRBJ2-7; D unresolved. V shed 5 bases and J shed 2 bases, with 10 bases lying between them. The germline V gene has CDR1 SEHNR and CDR2 FQNEAQ (reference sequence). The CDR3 runs to 13 residues. The CDR3 DNA sequence: TGTGCCAGCAGCCTGGACCCTACCTACGAGCAGTACTTC. Translation: CASSLDPTYEQYF. Together with reference TRBV7-9 and TRBJ2-7, the CDR3 gives the full variable domain: DTGVSQNPRHKITKRGQNVTFRCDPISEHNRLYWYRQTLGQGPEFLTYFQNEAQLEKSRLLSDRFSAERPKGSFSTLEIQRTEQGDSAMYLCASSLDPTYEQYFGPGTRLTVT.

In regard to this clonotype: Since a much larger clone is just one base distant, this may be a read error. The chain combines TRBV2 with TRBJ2-1; D gene ambiguous. CDR1 is SNHLY and CDR2 is FYNNEI in the germline V gene. The V end was cut by 4 bases, the J end by 6 bases, with 4 bases between. The CDR3 consists of 11 residues. The CDR3 sequence is CASSGANEQFF. The CDR3 DNA reads as TGTGCCAGCAGTGGGGCCAATGAGCAGTTCTTC.

This clonotype was observed a handful of times. The CDR3 sequence is CASGGKATDTQYF. For the CDR3, the DNA is TGTGCTAGTGGAGGGAAGGCGACAGATACGCAGTATTTT. The chain joins TRBV12-5 to TRBJ2-3; D is ambiguous. Trimming left V 6 bases short and J 3 bases short, with 10 bases between. Germline CDR1 reads LGHNT; CDR2 reads FRNRAP. The CDR3 has 13 residues.

This clonotype has ten or more counts. The V and J genes are TRBV5-5 and TRBJ1-2; D is unresolved. The CDR3 is 15 amino acids. From germline, CDR1 is SGHKS and CDR2 YYEKEE (reference sequence). Trimming stripped 0 bases from V and 4 bases from J, with 13 bases between. The CDR3 spells CASSLEFGISYGYTF. The CDR3 nucleotides read TGTGCCAGCAGCTTGGAGTTCGGTATCAGCTATGGCTACACCTTC.